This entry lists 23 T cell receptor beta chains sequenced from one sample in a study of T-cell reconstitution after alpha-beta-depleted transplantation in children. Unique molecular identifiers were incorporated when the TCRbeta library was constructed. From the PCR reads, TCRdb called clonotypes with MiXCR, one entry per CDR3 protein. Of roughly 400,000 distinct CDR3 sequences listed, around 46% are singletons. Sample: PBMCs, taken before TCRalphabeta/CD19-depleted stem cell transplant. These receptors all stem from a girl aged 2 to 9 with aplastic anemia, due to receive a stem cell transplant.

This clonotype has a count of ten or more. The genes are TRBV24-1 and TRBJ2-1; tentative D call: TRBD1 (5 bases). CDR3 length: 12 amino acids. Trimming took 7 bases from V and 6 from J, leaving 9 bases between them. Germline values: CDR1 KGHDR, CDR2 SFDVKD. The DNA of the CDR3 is TGTGCCACCAGCCCCCAGGGCAATGAGCAGTTCTTC. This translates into CATSPQGNEQFF.

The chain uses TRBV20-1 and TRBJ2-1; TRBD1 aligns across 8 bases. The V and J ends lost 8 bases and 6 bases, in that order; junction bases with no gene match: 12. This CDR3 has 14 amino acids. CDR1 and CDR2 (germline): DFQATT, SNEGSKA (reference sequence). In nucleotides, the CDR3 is TGCAGTTCCTCTACAGGGGGTAGCCGCAATGAGCAGTTCTTC. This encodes CSSSTGGSRNEQFF.

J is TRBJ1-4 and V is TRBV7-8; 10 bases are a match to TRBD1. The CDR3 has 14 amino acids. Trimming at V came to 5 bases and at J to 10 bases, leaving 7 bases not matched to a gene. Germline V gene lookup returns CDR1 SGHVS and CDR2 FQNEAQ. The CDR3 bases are TGTGCCAGCAGCCAACGCCGGGACAGGGGAAAACTGTTTTTT. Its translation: CASSQRRDRGKLFF.

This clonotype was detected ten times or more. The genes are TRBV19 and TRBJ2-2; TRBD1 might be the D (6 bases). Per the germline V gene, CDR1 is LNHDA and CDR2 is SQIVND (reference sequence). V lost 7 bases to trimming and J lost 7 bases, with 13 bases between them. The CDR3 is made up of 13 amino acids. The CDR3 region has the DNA TGTGCCAGTACCCACAGGGTAAACGGGGAGCTGTTTTTT. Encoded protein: CASTHRVNGELFF.

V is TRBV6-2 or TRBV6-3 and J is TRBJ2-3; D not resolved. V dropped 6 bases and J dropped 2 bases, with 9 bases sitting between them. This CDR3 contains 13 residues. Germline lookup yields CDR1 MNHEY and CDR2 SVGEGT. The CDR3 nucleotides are TGTGCCAGCAGGCCCACGGCCACAGATACGCAGTATTTT. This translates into CASRPTATDTQYF.

CDR3 bases: TGTGCCAGCAGGGGGGGCAGGGTGGATACCGGGGAGCTGTTTTTT. This codes for CASRGGRVDTGELFF. V gene TRBV27 combines with J gene TRBJ2-2; D could derive from TRBD1 or TRBD2 (6 bases each). V shed 6 bases and J shed 5 bases, with 16 bases lying between them. From germline, CDR1 is MNHEY and CDR2 SMNVEV (reference sequence). The CDR3 covers 15 residues.

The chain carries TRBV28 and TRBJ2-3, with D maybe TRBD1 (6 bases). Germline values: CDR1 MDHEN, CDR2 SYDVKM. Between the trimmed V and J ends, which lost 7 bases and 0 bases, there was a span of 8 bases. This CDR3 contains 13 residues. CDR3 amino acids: CASIQGSTDTQYF. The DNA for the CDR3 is TGTGCCAGCATACAGGGTAGCACAGATACGCAGTATTTT. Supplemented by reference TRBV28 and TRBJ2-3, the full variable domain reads DVKVTQSSRYLVKRTGEKVFLECVQDMDHENMFWYRQDPGLGLRLIYFSYDVKMKEKGDIPEGYSVSREKKERFSLILESASTNQTSMYLCASIQGSTDTQYFGPGTRLTVL.

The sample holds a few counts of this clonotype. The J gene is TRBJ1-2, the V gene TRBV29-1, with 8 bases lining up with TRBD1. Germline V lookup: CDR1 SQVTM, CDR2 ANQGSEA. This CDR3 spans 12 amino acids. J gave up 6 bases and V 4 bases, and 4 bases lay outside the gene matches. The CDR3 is CSVGDRQNGYTF. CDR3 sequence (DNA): TGCAGCGTTGGGGACAGGCAGAATGGCTACACCTTC.

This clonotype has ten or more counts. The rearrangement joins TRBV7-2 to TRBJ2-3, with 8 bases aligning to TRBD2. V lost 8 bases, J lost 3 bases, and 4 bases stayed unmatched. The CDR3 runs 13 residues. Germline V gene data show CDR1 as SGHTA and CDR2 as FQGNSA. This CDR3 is CASGSSGTDTQYF. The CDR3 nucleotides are TGTGCCAGCGGGTCTAGCGGGACAGATACGCAGTATTTT.

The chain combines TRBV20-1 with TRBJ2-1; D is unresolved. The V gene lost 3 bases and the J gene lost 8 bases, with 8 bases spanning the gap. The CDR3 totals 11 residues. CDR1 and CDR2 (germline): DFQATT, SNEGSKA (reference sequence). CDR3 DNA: TGCAGTGCTAGGGTCGCCCATGAGCAGTTCTTC. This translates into CSARVAHEQFF.

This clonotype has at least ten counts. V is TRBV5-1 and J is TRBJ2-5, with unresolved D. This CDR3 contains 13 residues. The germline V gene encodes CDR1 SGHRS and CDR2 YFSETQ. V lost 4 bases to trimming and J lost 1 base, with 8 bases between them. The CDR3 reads CASSGSVQETQYF. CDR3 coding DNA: TGCGCCAGCAGCGGGTCAGTCCAAGAGACCCAGTACTTC.

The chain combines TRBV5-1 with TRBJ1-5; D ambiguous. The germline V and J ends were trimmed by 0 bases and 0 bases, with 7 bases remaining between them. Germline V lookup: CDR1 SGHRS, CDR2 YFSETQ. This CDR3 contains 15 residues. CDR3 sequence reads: CASSLGEFSNQPQHF. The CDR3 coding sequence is TGCGCCAGCAGCTTGGGGGAGTTTAGCAATCAGCCCCAGCATTTT.

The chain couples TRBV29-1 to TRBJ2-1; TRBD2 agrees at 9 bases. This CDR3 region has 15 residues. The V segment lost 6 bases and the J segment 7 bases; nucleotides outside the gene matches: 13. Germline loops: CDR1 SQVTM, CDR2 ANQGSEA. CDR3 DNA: TGCAGCGTCGCCCGGATAGCGGGAGCGGGAAATGAGCAGTTCTTC. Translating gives CSVARIAGAGNEQFF.

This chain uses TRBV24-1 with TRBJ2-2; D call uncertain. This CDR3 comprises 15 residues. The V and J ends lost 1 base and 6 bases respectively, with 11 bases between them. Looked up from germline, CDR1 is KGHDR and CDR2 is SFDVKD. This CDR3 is CATSDFRSRAGELFF. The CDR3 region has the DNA TGTGCCACCAGTGATTTTAGGAGTAGGGCCGGGGAGCTGTTTTTT.

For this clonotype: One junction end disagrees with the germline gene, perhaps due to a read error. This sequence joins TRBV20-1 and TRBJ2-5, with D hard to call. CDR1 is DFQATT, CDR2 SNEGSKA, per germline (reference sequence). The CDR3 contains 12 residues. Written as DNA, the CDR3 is TGCAGTGCTCGGCTGGAGACGGAGACCCAGTCCTTC. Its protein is CSARLETETQSF.

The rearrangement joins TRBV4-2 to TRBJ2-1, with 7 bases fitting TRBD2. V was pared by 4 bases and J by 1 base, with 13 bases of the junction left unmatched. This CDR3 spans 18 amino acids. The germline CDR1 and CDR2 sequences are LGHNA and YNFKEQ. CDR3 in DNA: TGTGCCAGCAGCCCACGGCCCGGCGGGAGCTATTCCTACAATGAGCAGTTCTTC. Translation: CASSPRPGGSYSYNEQFF.

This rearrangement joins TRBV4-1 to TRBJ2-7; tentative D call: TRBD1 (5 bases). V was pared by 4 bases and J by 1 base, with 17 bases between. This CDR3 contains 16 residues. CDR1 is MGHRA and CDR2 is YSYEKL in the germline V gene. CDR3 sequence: CASSPIPTDRSYEQYF. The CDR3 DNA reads TGCGCCAGCAGCCCAATACCGACAGACCGGTCCTACGAGCAGTACTTC.

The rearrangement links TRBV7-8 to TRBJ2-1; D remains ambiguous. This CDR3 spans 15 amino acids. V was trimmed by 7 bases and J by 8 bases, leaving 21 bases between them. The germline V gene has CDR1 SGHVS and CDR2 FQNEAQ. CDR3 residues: CASTHLTRRIHEQFF. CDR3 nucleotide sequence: TGTGCCAGCACCCACCTTACACGGCGTATTCATGAGCAGTTCTTC. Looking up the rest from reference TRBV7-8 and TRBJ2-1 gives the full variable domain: GAGVSQSPRYKVAKRGQDVALRCDPISGHVSLFWYQQALGQGPEFLTYFQNEAQLDKSGLPSDRFFAERPEGSVSTLKIQRTQQEDSAVYLCASTHLTRRIHEQFFGPGTRLTVL.

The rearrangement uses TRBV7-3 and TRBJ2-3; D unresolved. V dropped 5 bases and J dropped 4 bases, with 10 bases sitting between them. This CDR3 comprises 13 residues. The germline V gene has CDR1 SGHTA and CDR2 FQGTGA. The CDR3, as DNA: TGTGCCAGCAGCACGCAGAAACCAGATACGCAGTATTTT. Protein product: CASSTQKPDTQYF.

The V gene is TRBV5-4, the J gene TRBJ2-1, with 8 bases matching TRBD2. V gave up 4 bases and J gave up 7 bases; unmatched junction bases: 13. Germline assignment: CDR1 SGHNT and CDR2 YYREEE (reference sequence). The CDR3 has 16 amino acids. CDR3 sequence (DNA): TGTGCCAGCAGCCGGGCACCGGGACTAGTGGCAAATGAGCAGTTCTTC. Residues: CASSRAPGLVANEQFF.

The CDR3 DNA sequence: TGCAGTGCTAGTTATAGAGATACGCAGTATTTT. This translates into CSASYRDTQYF. This chain joins TRBV20-1 and TRBJ2-3, with unresolved D. Trimming left V 3 bases short and J 5 bases short, with 6 bases between. This CDR3 has 11 amino acids. CDR1 and CDR2 (germline): DFQATT, SNEGSKA (reference sequence).

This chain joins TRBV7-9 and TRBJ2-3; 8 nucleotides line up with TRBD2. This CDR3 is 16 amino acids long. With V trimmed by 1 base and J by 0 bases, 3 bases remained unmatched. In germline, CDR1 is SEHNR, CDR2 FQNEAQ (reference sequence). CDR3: CASSLGLATSTDTQYF. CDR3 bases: TGTGCCAGCAGCTTAGGACTAGCGACTAGCACAGATACGCAGTATTTT.

The CDR3 sequence: CSAIVSGKADTQYF. DNA of the CDR3: TGCAGTGCTATAGTTAGCGGGAAGGCAGATACGCAGTATTTT. The V and J genes are TRBV20-1 and TRBJ2-3; 8 nucleotides align to TRBD2. Germline values: CDR1 DFQATT, CDR2 SNEGSKA (reference sequence). The CDR3 is 14 residues long. Trimming cost V 4 bases and J 4 bases; bases outside gene matches: 7.